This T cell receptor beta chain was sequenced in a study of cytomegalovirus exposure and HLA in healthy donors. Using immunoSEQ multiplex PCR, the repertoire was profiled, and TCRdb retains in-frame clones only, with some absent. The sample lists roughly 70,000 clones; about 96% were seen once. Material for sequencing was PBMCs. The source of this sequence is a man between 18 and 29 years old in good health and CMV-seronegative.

CDR3 loop: CASGLVQGSHEQYF. In DNA form, the CDR3 reads TGTGCTAGTGGTTTGGTGCAGGGGTCGCACGAGCAGTACTTC. The genes are TRBV12-5 and TRBJ2-7; possible D gene TRBD1, 6 bases. V lost 0 bases to trimming and J lost 5 bases, with 11 bases between them. Per the germline V gene, CDR1 is LGHNT and CDR2 is FRNRAP. The CDR3 covers 14 residues.